This TCR beta chain came from a study of early T cells in non-severe SARS-CoV-2 infection. Researchers tagged individual cDNA molecules with unique molecular identifiers. TCRdb analysed the 5' RACE reads with MiXCR anew, one entry per CDR3 protein. This table holds around 89,000 distinct CDR3 sequences, 14% to 15% found once. V was shortened by 7 bases and J by 8 bases, with 18 bases between the two germline ends. The CDR3 runs 14 residues. Germline lookup yields CDR1 LGHDT and CDR2 YNNKEL (reference sequence). With regard to this clonotype: Its specificity is not known.

General study findings and limits: Anti-spike CD8 specificities were favored by VDJdb matching, whose results missed private and CD4 specificities.

The TCR comes from an adult who was a healthcare worker with PCR-confirmed SARS-CoV-2 infection or an uninfected control (not recorded which). The V gene is TRBV3-1, the J gene TRBJ2-1, with D tentatively TRBD2 (6 bases). Sequencing was done on a sample of whole blood. CDR3 amino acids: CASTRTTPPDEQFF. The CDR3 DNA reads TGTGCCAGCACCCGGACTACACCTCCCGATGAGCAGTTCTTC.